This T cell receptor (beta chain) emerged from a study of T cells after yellow fever vaccination. Study observations and caveats: Weaker in magnitude, the secondary response showed a faster peak on day 5 versus 15. The CD4 compartment and the CD8 compartment contained a small share of clonotypes in common.

This clonotype has at least ten counts. Its target is unknown. Germline V CDR1 and CDR2: SGHTA, FQGNSA. The CDR3 totals 15 residues. V shed 1 base, J shed 2 bases, and the junction held 2 bases outside the gene matches. Conversion of TCR transcripts into cDNA relied on 5'RACE template switching, which added a universal primer site and UMIs. Each CDR3 protein is one row after TCRdb ran MiXCR on the 5' RACE reads. The sample shows about 310,000 distinct CDR3 sequences, approximately 3.8% of them seen only once. The chain employs TRBV7-2 and TRBJ2-3, with 8 positions matching TRBD1. The receptor was derived from a young man who received the YFV17D yellow fever vaccine. The material sequenced was PBMCs, taken on the day of the yellow fever booster vaccination. The CDR3 DNA reads as TGTGCCAGCAGCTTAGACAGGGGGACCACAGATACGCAGTATTTT. Its protein is CASSLDRGTTDTQYF.